Sequencing of this T cell receptor (beta chain) was carried out in a study of type 1 regulatory T cells. One entry per CDR3 protein, called by TCRdb with MiXCR from the reads. The sample has tens of thousands of distinct CDR3 sequences; around 70% are singletons. As for this clonotype: The antigen remains undetermined.

Sequencing used cultured T cells, either the whole culture or a sorted T cell fraction (not recorded which). Noted subset: Tr1-enriched cell product generated in vitro against host alloantigens. The clonotype originates from a human donor in good health.

CDR3 nucleotides: TGTGCTAGTGGTTTCGGCGGGGACATAGTGTACTTC. Its translation is CASGFGGDIVYF. The rearrangement uses TRBV12-5 and TRBJ2-7; D assignment may be TRBD1 or TRBD2 (6 bases each). The CDR3 covers 12 residues. Trimming removed 3 bases at V and 12 bases at J, with 15 bases between. The germline CDR1 and CDR2 sequences are LGHNT and FRNRAP. Full variable domain (outside the CDR3, taken from reference TRBV12-5 and TRBJ2-7): DARVTQTPRHKVTEMGQEVTMRCQPILGHNTVFWYRQTMMQGLELLAYFRNRAPLDDSGMPKDRFSAEMPDATLATLKIQPSEPRDSAVYFCASGFGGDIVYFGPGTRLTVT.